Listed here are 19 T cell receptor beta chains from one sample, sequenced in a study of T cells in Graves' hyperthyroidism and ophthalmopathy. The CDR3 regions of TCR beta were amplified from RNA transcripts. The HTBI primer set served for first-round RT-PCR of the TCR CDR3. MiXCR, run by TCRdb on the multiplex PCR reads, gives a single entry per CDR3 protein. The sample holds under 300,000 distinct CDR3 sequences; roughly 15% are singletons and the top ten take approximately 7.9%. Sequenced: blood. These receptors came from a woman aged 40 to 50 with Graves' hyperthyroidism.

This chain links TRBV25-1 with TRBJ2-1; 11 bases fit TRBD2. The CDR3 is 16 residues long. Losses at the gene ends were 2 bases for V and 4 bases for J; bases not matched to a gene: 4. CDR1 is MGHDK and CDR2 is SYGVNS in the germline V gene. CDR3 region: CASSELSSGGYNEQFF. CDR3 bases: TGTGCCAGCAGTGAACTGTCTAGCGGGGGGTACAATGAGCAGTTCTTC.

This clonotype was counted between two and nine times. The chain employs TRBV11-2 and TRBJ1-1, with D hard to call. The CDR3 length is 13 residues. The V gene's germline CDR1 is SGHAT and CDR2 FQNNGV. V shed 4 bases and J shed 3 bases, with 9 bases lying between them. This CDR3 is CASSSSVDTEAFF. The CDR3, as DNA: TGTGCCAGCAGCTCATCAGTAGACACTGAAGCTTTCTTT.

In its sample, this clonotype was seen many times. The V gene is TRBV27, the J gene TRBJ2-5, with D possibly being TRBD2 (6 bases). Germline CDR1 is MNHEY and CDR2 is SMNVEV (reference sequence). There are 13 residues in the CDR3. Trimming cost V 0 bases and J 5 bases, with 7 bases left between them. The CDR3 region is CASSLSRGETQYF. As DNA, the CDR3 is TGTGCCAGCAGTTTATCCCGGGGGGAGACCCAGTACTTC.

This clonotype was counted at least ten times. V gene TRBV19 combines with J gene TRBJ2-1, with D possibly matching TRBD2 (5 bases). Germline CDR1 reads LNHDA; CDR2 reads SQIVND (reference sequence). The CDR3 totals 14 residues. Trimming stripped 5 bases from V and 8 bases from J, with 16 bases between. This chain's CDR3 is CASSSRSIAYEQFF. The DNA for the CDR3 is TGTGCCAGTAGTTCCCGGTCGATAGCGTATGAGCAGTTCTTC.

There are many counts of this clonotype. The chain is built from TRBV12-3 or TRBV12-4 and TRBJ1-1, with 10 bases fitting TRBD1. V dropped 2 bases and J dropped 8; count of bases not matched to a gene: 14. This CDR3 is 17 amino acids long. The CDR3 DNA reads TGTGCCAGCAGTTTAAGAGGGACAGGGGTCACAAGAATGGAAGCTTTCTTT. This sequence encodes CASSLRGTGVTRMEAFF.

This clonotype came up many times. The chain carries TRBV27 and TRBJ1-1; D gene ambiguous. From germline, CDR1 is MNHEY and CDR2 SMNVEV (reference sequence). The CDR3 runs 9 residues. V was trimmed by 10 bases and J by 11 bases, leaving 11 bases between them. The CDR3 DNA reads TGTGCCATCTCCCTTCGGGCTTTCTTT. This sequence encodes CAISLRAFF.

In its sample, this clonotype was seen a few times. The gene calls are TRBV20-1 and TRBJ1-5; perhaps TRBD1 as D (5 bases). Per germline, CDR1 DFQATT and CDR2 SNEGSKA (reference sequence). This CDR3 region has 14 residues. The V end was cut by 3 bases, the J end by 6 bases, with 15 bases between. CDR3 coding DNA: TGCAGTGCTAGGCGGCAGGGAAGCCGTCAGCCCCAGCATTTT. Its protein is CSARRQGSRQPQHF.

There are many counts of this clonotype. This chain connects TRBV29-1 to TRBJ1-1; D remains unclear. The CDR3 has 13 residues. Deletions cut 8 bases from V and 0 bases from J, with 13 bases between. Germline CDR1 reads SQVTM; CDR2 reads ANQGSEA. The CDR3 is CSIRKDLNTEAFF. The DNA for the CDR3 is TGCAGCATAAGGAAGGACCTGAACACTGAAGCTTTCTTT.

This clonotype was counted only a few times. The chain has TRBV9 and TRBJ2-5, with 14 bases aligning to TRBD2. V was clipped by 4 bases and J by 11 bases; unmatched bases: 7. CDR3 size: 14 residues. Germline V gives CDR1 SGDLS, CDR2 YYNGEE. Written as DNA, the CDR3 is TGTGCCAGCAGCACCGGACTAGCGGGAGGTAGTCAGTACTTC. This encodes CASSTGLAGGSQYF.

This clonotype was counted ten times or more. The gene calls are TRBV28 and TRBJ2-1; D not resolved. This CDR3 comprises 17 residues. CDR1 MDHEN and CDR2 SYDVKM come from the germline V gene. The V end lost 3 bases, the J end lost 2 bases, and 17 bases lay between the germline ends. CDR3 protein: CASSFDKLNGAYNEQFF. DNA for the CDR3: TGTGCCAGCAGTTTTGACAAGCTAAACGGTGCCTACAATGAGCAGTTCTTC.

The chain is built from TRBV29-1 and TRBJ2-2, with 7 nucleotides matching TRBD1. The germline CDR1 and CDR2 sequences are SQVTM and ANQGSEA. Germline trimming cut 7 bases from V and 8 bases from J; bases unmatched to any gene: 13. The CDR3 loop spans 14 amino acids. The CDR3 here is CSASKTGSMGELFF. The CDR3 nucleotides are TGCAGCGCATCCAAGACAGGGTCAATGGGGGAGCTGTTTTTT.

This clonotype was found a few times. The CDR3 nucleotides read TGTGCCACCAGCAGAGATCGGAGGGGAGGTCAGCCCCAGCATTTT. Protein sequence: CATSRDRRGGQPQHF. This rearrangement joins TRBV15 to TRBJ1-5; perhaps TRBD1 as D (5 bases). Trimming stripped 0 bases from V and 6 bases from J, with 12 bases between. The CDR3 covers 15 residues. Germline V CDR1 and CDR2: LNHNV, YYDKDF (reference sequence).

This clonotype has at least ten counts. The chain's CDR3 is CAWSRDMSYEQYF. The DNA for the CDR3 is TGTGCCTGGTCGCGGGACATGTCCTACGAGCAGTACTTC. This rearrangement joins TRBV30 to TRBJ2-7, with D perhaps TRBD1 or TRBD2 (6 bases each). This CDR3 is built from 13 residues. From germline, CDR1 is GTSNPN and CDR2 SVGIG (reference sequence). Deletions cut 5 bases from V and 1 base from J, with 12 bases between. Supplemented by reference TRBV30 and TRBJ2-7, the full variable domain reads SQTIHQWPATLVQPVGSPLSLECTVEGTSNPNLYWYRQAAGRGLQLLFYSVGIGQISSEVPQNLSASRPQDRQFILSSKKLLLSDSGFYLCAWSRDMSYEQYFGPGTRLTVT.

There are a few counts of this clonotype. The chain employs TRBV6-9 and TRBJ1-6, with TRBD1 identical over 11 bases. Looked up from germline, CDR1 is MNHGY and CDR2 is SVAAGI. The CDR3 runs 17 residues. V gave up 3 bases and J gave up 6 bases; unmatched junction bases: 7. The CDR3 DNA reads TGTGCCAGCAGTTACAAGGACAGGGGGCGCGGTAATTCACCCCTCCACTTT. It encodes CASSYKDRGRGNSPLHF.

This clonotype has at least ten counts. The chain combines TRBV10-3 with TRBJ1-1, with TRBD1 identical over 7 bases. The V segment lost 6 bases and the J segment 4 bases; nucleotides outside the gene matches: 8. The CDR3 loop spans 14 amino acids. From germline, CDR1 is ENHRY and CDR2 SYGVKD. The CDR3 DNA follows: TGTGCCATCAGACCAACGACAGGGATCACTGAAGCTTTCTTT. Its protein is CAIRPTTGITEAFF.

The rearrangement joins TRBV20-1 to TRBJ2-7, with D possibly called TRBD1 or TRBD2 (5 bases each). Per the germline V gene, CDR1 is DFQATT and CDR2 is SNEGSKA (reference sequence). The CDR3 is 14 residues long. CDR3 amino acids: CSASRGPSYSGQYF. DNA for the CDR3: TGCAGCGCCAGTAGGGGACCATCCTACTCTGGGCAGTACTTC.

The chain is built from TRBV7-9 and TRBJ1-3; TRBD1 agrees at 10 bases. Trimming at V came to 3 bases and at J to 2 bases, leaving 4 bases not matched to a gene. CDR1 and CDR2 (germline): SEHNR, FQNEAQ (reference sequence). The CDR3 length is 16 residues. The CDR3 region is CASSFMGQGTGNTIYF. The DNA of the CDR3 is TGTGCCAGCAGCTTCATGGGACAGGGGACTGGAAACACCATATATTTT.

With respect to this clonotype: Since a much larger clone is just one base distant, this may be a read error. This chain links TRBV19 with TRBJ1-5, with D unresolved. This CDR3 has 13 residues. V lost 6 bases and J 3 bases, leaving 9 bases between the germline ends. Germline CDR1 LNHDA, CDR2 SQIVND (reference sequence). CDR3 sequence (DNA): TGTGCCAGTAGGTTAACAGTCAATCAGCCCCAGCATTTT. Translated: CASRLTVNQPQHF.

This clonotype was counted a single time. The V call is TRBV2, the J call TRBJ1-2, with 8 bases fitting TRBD1. Germline assignment: CDR1 SNHLY and CDR2 FYNNEI. Trimming cost V 6 bases and J 8 bases; bases outside gene matches: 11. The CDR3 spans 14 residues. This chain's CDR3 is CASSPGTGHQGYTF. The CDR3 DNA sequence: TGTGCCAGCAGCCCCGGGACAGGCCATCAGGGCTACACCTTC.